Below, 23 T cell receptor beta chains from the same sample are listed, as sequenced in a study of blood T cell repertoires in COVID-19. TCRdb's copy holds only in-frame clones and misses some; the assay was immunoSEQ multiplex PCR. The sample has around 60,000 clones; over 75% are singletons. The material sequenced was peripheral blood. Every receptor here comes from a man aged 65 to 79 with acute or convalescent COVID-19.

This clone appeared once. The chain couples TRBV11-2 to TRBJ1-1; tentatively, D is TRBD1 (5 bases). This CDR3 region has 14 residues. V was clipped by 5 bases and J by 6 bases, with 16 bases between them. In germline, CDR1 is SGHAT, CDR2 FQNNGV. CDR3: CASSGGGGLPEAFF. The DNA for the CDR3 is TGTGCCAGCAGCGGGGGGGGAGGGTTGCCTGAAGCTTTCTTT.

The CDR3 region is CASSQSAATGGYTF. The CDR3 bases are TGCGCCAGCAGCCAATCCGCCGCTACGGGTGGCTACACCTTC. The chain uses TRBV4-3 and TRBJ1-2; D gene ambiguous. The CDR3 is made up of 14 amino acids. V shed 2 bases and J shed 7 bases, with 14 bases lying between them. Germline assignment: CDR1 LGHNA and CDR2 YSLEER.

The V call is TRBV11-2, the J call TRBJ1-3, with 7 bases matching TRBD1. The CDR3 totals 14 residues. The V segment lost 6 bases and the J segment 2 bases; nucleotides outside the gene matches: 4. Germline V gene data show CDR1 as SGHAT and CDR2 as FQNNGV. Written as DNA, the CDR3 is TGTGCCAGCAGGTACGACAGGGCTGGAAACACCATATATTTT. Translated, it gives CASRYDRAGNTIYF.

This sequence joins TRBV18 and TRBJ2-5, with D unclear. The V end lost 6 bases, the J end lost 0 bases, and 11 bases lay between the germline ends. Germline-derived CDR1 and CDR2 are KGHSH and LQKENI. CDR3 length: 14 amino acids. Here the CDR3 reads CASSPLGYQETQYF. The CDR3 bases are TGTGCCAGCTCGCCGCTAGGATACCAAGAGACCCAGTACTTC.

The rearrangement joins TRBV12-5 to TRBJ1-1; possibly TRBD1 for D (5 bases). Trimming shortened V by 0 bases and J by 2 bases, and 16 bases separated the two germline ends. The CDR3 has 17 residues. CDR1 and CDR2 from the germline V gene are LGHNT and FRNRAP. The CDR3 region has the DNA TGTGCTAGTGGTTTGGTAAGGCAGGGTAAGGGAAACACTGAAGCTTTCTTT. As protein: CASGLVRQGKGNTEAFF.

The chain's CDR3 is CASSRQATYEQYF. The CDR3 DNA follows: TGTGCCAGCAGCCGGCAGGCCACCTACGAGCAGTACTTC. The rearrangement joins TRBV3-1 (or the pseudogene TRBV3-2) to TRBJ2-7; D gene uncertain. Germline lookup yields CDR1 LGHDT and CDR2 YNNKEL (reference sequence). The CDR3 is 13 residues long. Between the trimmed V and J ends, which lost 4 bases and 2 bases, there was a span of 9 bases.

This clone was observed once. The chain joins TRBV18 to TRBJ1-5, with 10 nucleotides matching TRBD1. V lost 2 bases and J lost 4; bases outside the gene matches: 11. The germline V gene encodes CDR1 KGHSH and CDR2 LQKENI. This CDR3 has 18 residues. Here the CDR3 reads CASSPSSTGGLRNQPQHF. The DNA of the CDR3 is TGTGCCAGCTCACCAAGCTCGACAGGGGGCCTTAGAAATCAGCCCCAGCATTTT.

This clone is a singleton in its sample. The V and J genes are TRBV27 and TRBJ2-5, with TRBD2 identical over 8 bases. Germline CDR1 reads MNHEY; CDR2 reads SMNVEV (reference sequence). J gave up 5 bases and V 3 bases, and 8 bases lay outside the gene matches. This CDR3 comprises 15 residues. CDR3 residues: CASSFSGGPGETQYF. The CDR3 bases are TGTGCCAGCAGTTTTTCGGGGGGGCCGGGGGAGACCCAGTACTTC.

The chain links TRBV19 to TRBJ1-1; D might be TRBD1 (5 bases). This CDR3 is built from 17 residues. Germline-derived CDR1 and CDR2 are LNHDA and SQIVND (reference sequence). Trimming shortened V by 2 bases and J by 1 base, and 17 bases separated the two germline ends. The CDR3 DNA sequence: TGTGCCAGTAGTATATGGGACCGGGAGCTGAAGAACACTGAAGCTTTCTTT. Translating it yields CASSIWDRELKNTEAFF.

The chain couples TRBV4-3 to TRBJ1-6, with TRBD1 as a possible D gene (6 bases). Germline V lookup: CDR1 LGHNA, CDR2 YSLEER. V lost 3 bases to trimming and J lost 8 bases, with 17 bases between them. The CDR3 runs to 16 residues. The CDR3 loop is CASSQARQATYSPLHF. In DNA, the CDR3 is TGCGCCAGCAGCCAGGCGAGACAGGCTACTTATTCACCCCTCCACTTT.

This chain joins TRBV28 and TRBJ2-3, with 9 nucleotides matching TRBD1. CDR3 size: 15 residues. The junction had 9 bases not matched to a gene; V was cut back by 7 bases and J by 4 bases. CDR1 is MDHEN, CDR2 SYDVKM, per germline. For the CDR3, the DNA is TGTGCCAGCACCCGGACAGGGGTTAGGGCAGATACGCAGTATTTT. It specifies CASTRTGVRADTQYF. Variable domain in full (rest from reference TRBV28 and TRBJ2-3): DVKVTQSSRYLVKRTGEKVFLECVQDMDHENMFWYRQDPGLGLRLIYFSYDVKMKEKGDIPEGYSVSREKKERFSLILESASTNQTSMYLCASTRTGVRADTQYFGPGTRLTVL.

The chain combines TRBV4-3 with TRBJ1-6; 10 bases align to TRBD1. Germline values: CDR1 LGHNA, CDR2 YSLEER. V was pared by 2 bases and J by 10 bases, with 5 bases of the junction left unmatched. This CDR3 spans 15 amino acids. CDR3 sequence (DNA): TGCGCCAGCAGCCAACAAGGACAGGGGGGCTCACCCCTCCACTTT. This codes for CASSQQGQGGSPLHF.

V and J are TRBV3-1 (or the pseudogene TRBV3-2) and TRBJ1-4; D gene unclear. The CDR3 loop spans 18 amino acids. Trimming stripped 4 bases from V and 0 bases from J, with 18 bases between. Looked up from germline, CDR1 is LGHDT and CDR2 is YNNKEL (reference sequence). Written as DNA, the CDR3 is TGTGCCAGCAGCCCCCACACCGGTGAGGGTGCAACTAATGAAAAACTGTTTTTT. The encoded protein is CASSPHTGEGATNEKLFF.

The V and J genes are TRBV7-2 and TRBJ2-7; 9 nucleotides match TRBD1. The CDR3 sequence is 15 residues long. The V gene's germline CDR1 is SGHTA and CDR2 FQGNSA. V gave up 1 base and J gave up 7 bases; unmatched junction bases: 8. The CDR3 protein is CASSLVAGQGPEQYF. As DNA, the CDR3 is TGTGCCAGCAGCTTAGTAGCCGGACAGGGGCCTGAGCAGTACTTC.

This chain links TRBV29-1 with TRBJ2-1; D is perhaps TRBD2 (6 bases). The CDR3 runs to 13 residues. The V end lost 2 bases, the J end lost 1 base, and 6 bases lay between the germline ends. Germline V gives CDR1 SQVTM, CDR2 ANQGSEA. The CDR3 reads CSVERESYNEQFF. The CDR3 bases are TGCAGCGTTGAACGGGAGTCCTACAATGAGCAGTTCTTC.

The gene calls are TRBV6-5 and TRBJ1-3; a possible D gene is TRBD1 (5 bases). The germline V gene encodes CDR1 MNHEY and CDR2 SVGAGI. Trimming pared 11 bases from V and 3 bases from J, leaving 17 bases between. CDR3 length equals 14 residues. CDR3 loop: CALGGRGDGNTIYF. The DNA for the CDR3 is TGTGCCCTCGGGGGTCGGGGTGATGGAAACACCATATATTTT.

The genes are TRBV7-3 and TRBJ2-1, with 7 bases matching TRBD2. Trimming removed 5 bases from V and 0 bases from J; junction bases left unmatched: 4. The CDR3 loop spans 15 amino acids. The germline gives CDR1 SGHTA, CDR2 FQGTGA. DNA of the CDR3: TGTGCCAGCAGCCCCGGGGGGAGCTCCTACAATGAGCAGTTCTTC. Its protein is CASSPGGSSYNEQFF.

CDR3 amino acids: CASSPPTGGSLGQFF. As DNA, the CDR3 is TGTGCCAGCTCACCACCTACAGGGGGTTCATTAGGGCAGTTCTTC. The genes are TRBV18 and TRBJ2-1, with TRBD1 matching 8 bases. The V gene's germline CDR1 is KGHSH and CDR2 LQKENI. With 0 bases clipped from V and 12 bases from J, the junction kept 10 bases outside the gene matches. The CDR3 runs to 15 residues.

This chain uses TRBV4-1 with TRBJ2-1; weak D call: TRBD2 (6 bases). The germline gives CDR1 MGHRA, CDR2 YSYEKL. Trimming removed 2 bases from V and 1 base from J, with 6 bases in between. The CDR3 is 14 amino acids. CDR3 in DNA: TGCGCCAGCAGCCAACTAGCGTCCTACAATGAGCAGTTCTTC. It specifies CASSQLASYNEQFF.

V is TRBV6-5 and J is TRBJ2-2, with D tentatively TRBD1 (6 bases). Germline lookup yields CDR1 MNHEY and CDR2 SVGAGI. Trimming left V 0 bases short and J 8 bases short, with 10 bases between. This CDR3 contains 14 residues. As DNA, the CDR3 is TGTGCCAGCAGTTACTCGACAGGATCGGGGGAGCTGTTTTTT. This codes for CASSYSTGSGELFF.

The V call is TRBV5-4, the J call TRBJ2-7; 8 nucleotides align to TRBD2. Germline trimming cut 0 bases from V and 2 bases from J; bases unmatched to any gene: 4. The CDR3 contains 15 residues. Per the germline V gene, CDR1 is SGHNT and CDR2 is YYREEE (reference sequence). CDR3 loop: CASSLAGRGAYEQYF. The CDR3 bases are TGTGCCAGCAGCTTGGCCGGGAGGGGAGCCTACGAGCAGTACTTC.

The CDR3 reads CASSLSVVAGGVRETQYF. As DNA, the CDR3 is TGTGCCAGCAGCCTCTCGGTAGTAGCGGGGGGTGTCCGAGAGACCCAGTACTTC. The V and J genes are TRBV6-2 or TRBV6-3 and TRBJ2-5; 10 nucleotides line up with TRBD2. V dropped 6 bases and J dropped 4; count of bases not matched to a gene: 17. In germline, CDR1 is MNHEY, CDR2 SVGEGT. The CDR3 consists of 18 residues.

This clone was recorded once. The V gene is TRBV7-3, the J gene TRBJ2-2; D is possibly TRBD2 (5 bases). Germline values: CDR1 SGHTA, CDR2 FQGTGA. This CDR3 is built from 16 residues. V was cut by 5 bases and J by 2 bases, with 15 bases left in between. The CDR3 region has the DNA TGTGCCAGCAGCCCCCGTCAGAGGGTAAACACCGGGGAGCTGTTTTTT. Translation: CASSPRQRVNTGELFF.